This TCR beta chain stems from a study of T cells expressing NK-cell markers. Study as a whole: Investigators obtained TCR beta repertoires from sorted CD3+CD56+NKG2C+, CD3+CD56+NKG2C- and CD3+CD56-NKG2C+ T cells. The study's findings and limits: The CD3+CD56-NKG2C+ fraction of a few donors was also led by these clonotypes.

Looked up from germline, CDR1 is DFQATT and CDR2 is SNEGSKA (reference sequence). This CDR3 contains 15 residues. UMI-tagged 5'RACE template switching yielded the TCR beta cDNA. After re-calling the 5' RACE reads, TCRdb lists one entry per CDR3 protein, DNA absent. This listing includes some 440,000 distinct CDR3 sequences. About this clonotype itself: Its antigen is still unknown.

The V call is TRBV20-1, the J call TRBJ2-3; TCRdb indicates TRBD1, and absent DNA this call remains unverified. The sequence came from a woman aged 45 to 65 in good health. The specimen was blood T cells: a sorted CD56 or NKG2C T cell subset, CD4+ or CD8+ T cells, or bulk PBMC T cells (not recorded which). The CDR3 loop reads CSASPLSGRADTQYF.